What follows are 21 T cell receptor beta chains derived from one specimen sequenced in a study of beta chain features in type 1 diabetes. Broader study findings: All four CD4+ subsets from Type 1 diabetes patients carried moderately but significantly shorter TCRB CDR3s.

Their cognate antigens are unknown. Every isolated RNA sample was fully reverse transcribed, so sequencing captured expressed TCRB transcripts. Sequencing used immunoSEQ multiplex PCR; TCRdb keeps in-frame clones, though not all of them. The sample lists 500,000 to 800,000 clones; 9.5% to 15% were seen once. The material sequenced was naive CD4+ T cells from blood. These receptors were collected from a man aged 30 to 45 with type 1 diabetes.

This clone has a handful of counts. Other nucleotide sequences from this sample produce the same CDR3. This chain joins TRBV7-3 and TRBJ2-5, with 8 positions matching TRBD2. The CDR3 covers 13 residues. Trimming took 5 bases from V and 5 from J; bases not matched to a gene: 4. Germline V gives CDR1 SGHTA, CDR2 FQGTGA. The CDR3 loop is CASSPGGQETQYF. The CDR3 bases are TGTGCCAGCAGCCCGGGGGGGCAGGAGACCCAGTACTTC.

This clone turned up a few times. V and J are TRBV7-2 and TRBJ2-1, with no clear D. The CDR3 consists of 10 residues. With 5 bases removed from V and 10 bases from J, the gap between germline ends came to 6 bases. The germline gives CDR1 SGHTA, CDR2 FQGNSA. CDR3 amino acids: CASSRSEQFF. CDR3 sequence (DNA): TGTGCCAGCAGCCGATCAGAGCAGTTCTTC.

The rearrangement joins TRBV25-1 to TRBJ1-6, with D unclear. This CDR3 spans 14 amino acids. V lost 3 bases to trimming and J lost 7 bases, with 10 bases between them. CDR1 is MGHDK, CDR2 SYGVNS, per germline. The DNA of the CDR3 is TGTGCCAGCAGTGAGTTGGACTCAAATTCACCCCTCCACTTT. As protein: CASSELDSNSPLHF.

This clone has more than one count but fewer than ten. J is TRBJ1-2 and V is TRBV10-3; D call uncertain. The CDR3 is made up of 15 amino acids. From germline, CDR1 is ENHRY and CDR2 SYGVKD. Between the trimmed V and J ends, which lost 3 bases and 2 bases, there was a span of 13 bases. DNA of the CDR3: TGTGCCATCAGTGACGATTCTCGGGGAAACTATGGCTACACCTTC. It encodes CAISDDSRGNYGYTF.

The V and J genes are TRBV7-2 and TRBJ1-3, with 8 bases matching TRBD1. Germline trimming cut 2 bases from V and 0 bases from J; bases unmatched to any gene: 6. CDR1 is SGHTA, CDR2 FQGNSA, per germline. CDR3 length: 17 residues. CDR3 in DNA: TGTGCCAGCAGCTTACAGGGGGCGACGGACTCTGGAAACACCATATATTTT. Amino acids: CASSLQGATDSGNTIYF.

This chain links TRBV7-9 with TRBJ1-4; no reliable D call. The CDR3 is 10 amino acids. Germline assignment: CDR1 SEHNR and CDR2 FQNEAQ (reference sequence). The V gene lost 7 bases and the J gene lost 8 bases, with 5 bases spanning the gap. The CDR3 is CASMGEKLFF. As DNA, the CDR3 is TGTGCCAGCATGGGGGAAAAACTGTTTTTT.

The rearrangement links TRBV10-3 to TRBJ2-2; D might be TRBD2 (5 bases). The V end lost 5 bases, the J end lost 0 bases, and 16 bases lay between the germline ends. Germline CDR1 is ENHRY and CDR2 is SYGVKD. The CDR3 is made up of 17 amino acids. In DNA, the CDR3 is TGTGCCATCAGTCGGGGAAGCGGTAGTCCGAACACCGGGGAGCTGTTTTTT. Translating it yields CAISRGSGSPNTGELFF.

The CDR3: CASSLGQGWMNTEAFF. The CDR3 DNA reads as TGTGCCAGCAGCCTCGGACAGGGATGGATGAACACTGAAGCTTTCTTT. V usage is TRBV27 and J usage is TRBJ1-1; TRBD1 aligns across 8 bases. Per germline, CDR1 MNHEY and CDR2 SMNVEV (reference sequence). The CDR3 length is 16 residues. With 6 bases clipped from V and 0 bases from J, the junction kept 9 bases outside the gene matches.

V gene TRBV7-9 combines with J gene TRBJ2-1; D remains unclear. The germline CDR1 and CDR2 sequences are SEHNR and FQNEAQ (reference sequence). The CDR3 is 13 amino acids. With 3 bases removed from V and 7 bases from J, the gap between germline ends came to 10 bases. This chain's CDR3 is CASSFVGRNEQFF. The CDR3 DNA follows: TGTGCCAGCAGCTTTGTCGGACGAAATGAGCAGTTCTTC.

CDR3 region: CASTARGVADYGYTF. The CDR3, as DNA: TGTGCCAGCACCGCCCGGGGTGTGGCGGACTATGGCTACACCTTC. The chain links TRBV9 to TRBJ1-2; no clear D gene. The CDR3 has 15 amino acids. CDR1 and CDR2 from the germline V gene are SGDLS and YYNGEE. The germline V and J ends were trimmed by 6 bases and 3 bases, with 18 bases remaining between them.

This clone was picked up a small number of times. Other DNA sequences in the sample encode the same CDR3. The V and J genes are TRBV9 and TRBJ2-3; 7 bases match TRBD2. J lost 1 base, V lost 0 bases, and 2 bases had no gene match. Germline loops: CDR1 SGDLS, CDR2 YYNGEE. The CDR3 runs 15 residues. This CDR3 is CASSVGLAGTDTQYF. CDR3 DNA: TGTGCCAGCAGCGTAGGGCTAGCGGGCACAGATACGCAGTATTTT.

The genes are TRBV9 and TRBJ2-3; D is uncertain. V lost 1 base to trimming and J lost 6 bases, with 12 bases between them. The CDR3 is made up of 14 amino acids. CDR1 is SGDLS and CDR2 is YYNGEE in the germline V gene. In DNA form, the CDR3 reads TGTGCCAGCAGCGTAATTAGTTCGATCGATACGCAGTATTTT. Its protein product is CASSVISSIDTQYF.

This clone showed up just a few times. This same CDR3 is encoded by further DNA sequences in the sample. The V gene is TRBV6-5, the J gene TRBJ2-5; no firm D call. CDR1 MNHEY and CDR2 SVGAGI come from the germline V gene. This CDR3 is built from 12 residues. The V end was cut by 2 bases, the J end by 2 bases, with 3 bases between. In nucleotides, the CDR3 is TGTGCCAGCAGTTACGGTCAAGAGACCCAGTACTTC. Its translation is CASSYGQETQYF.

This clone came up a few times. The chain employs TRBV7-6 and TRBJ1-6; D gene uncertain. This CDR3 spans 18 amino acids. Trimming removed 3 bases from V and 0 bases from J, with 15 bases in between. Germline-derived CDR1 and CDR2 are SGHVS and FNYEAQ. Here the CDR3 DNA reads TGTGCCAGCAGCTTTGCCTTAGCAGGCAGCTCCTATAATTCACCCCTCCACTTT. This gives the protein CASSFALAGSSYNSPLHF.

The V and J genes are TRBV25-1 and TRBJ2-2, with 7 bases fitting TRBD1. Germline CDR1 is MGHDK and CDR2 is SYGVNS. The trim removed 8 bases at V and 0 bases at J, leaving 6 bases unmatched. The CDR3 has 15 amino acids. The CDR3, as DNA: TGTGCCAGCGGAACAGGGGCCTCGAACACCGGGGAGCTGTTTTTT. Translating gives CASGTGASNTGELFF.

The genes are TRBV28 and TRBJ2-5; possibly TRBD2 for D (5 bases). The CDR3 sequence is 14 residues long. CDR1 and CDR2 (germline): MDHEN, SYDVKM. V lost 8 bases to trimming and J lost 2 bases, with 15 bases between them. CDR3 residues: CASSRAEIQETQYF. In DNA, the CDR3 is TGTGCCAGCTCCCGAGCGGAAATACAAGAGACCCAGTACTTC.

About this clone: Within the sample, other DNA sequences also encode this same CDR3. The rearrangement links TRBV7-9 to TRBJ2-5, with D tentatively TRBD1 (6 bases). Trimming removed 2 bases from V and 5 bases from J, with 9 bases in between. The CDR3 sequence is 13 residues long. Germline CDR1 and CDR2: SEHNR and FQNEAQ (reference sequence). The CDR3 sequence is CASSLTGWETQYF. For the CDR3, the DNA is TGTGCCAGCAGCTTAACAGGGTGGGAGACCCAGTACTTC.

The sample holds a few counts of this clone. The V call is TRBV7-3, the J call TRBJ2-1; tentatively, D is TRBD2 (5 bases). V was cut by 0 bases and J by 5 bases, with 11 bases left in between. The CDR3 length is 15 residues. Germline V gives CDR1 SGHTA, CDR2 FQGTGA. The CDR3 bases are TGTGCCAGCAGCTTAACTGTCGGGGTTAACAATGAGCAGTTCTTC. Residues: CASSLTVGVNNEQFF.

The gene calls are TRBV18 and TRBJ2-7; TRBD1 matches at 10 bases. Germline V gene data show CDR1 as KGHSH and CDR2 as LQKENI. The CDR3 sequence is 15 residues long. Unmatched junction bases numbered 7, after V lost 3 bases and J lost 5 bases. The CDR3 loop is CASSPVGQGIHEQYF. The CDR3 DNA reads TGTGCCAGCTCACCGGTGGGACAGGGGATCCACGAGCAGTACTTC. The whole variable domain, filled in from reference TRBV18 and TRBJ2-7, reads NAGVMQNPRHLVRRRGQEARLRCSPMKGHSHVYWYRQLPEEGLKFMVYLQKENIIDESGMPKERFSAEFPKEGPSILRIQQVVRGDSAAYFCASSPVGQGIHEQYFGPGTRLTVT.

This clone appeared a few times. The chain has TRBV7-9 and TRBJ1-2; D is uncertain. The CDR3 totals 12 residues. The germline gives CDR1 SEHNR, CDR2 FQNEAQ (reference sequence). Trimming removed 3 bases at V and 6 bases at J, with 8 bases between. The CDR3 is CASSFPGNGYTF. The CDR3 coding sequence is TGTGCCAGCAGCTTCCCCGGGAATGGCTACACCTTC.

Only a few counts were recorded for this clone. V is TRBV29-1 and J is TRBJ2-7; unclear D gene. This CDR3 spans 14 amino acids. Germline lookup yields CDR1 SQVTM and CDR2 ANQGSEA. Trimming shortened V by 6 bases and J by 1 base, and 16 bases separated the two germline ends. CDR3 coding DNA: TGCAGCGTGAAAGGGCGCCTAGGTTCCTACGAGCAGTACTTC. It translates to CSVKGRLGSYEQYF.